This entry is about one TCR beta chain. As yet, its antigen is unknown. This entry comes from a study of OX40 agonist ivuxolimab in advanced cancers. Regarding the study as a whole: Clonal expansion from baseline to week 6 occurred in both CD4+ and CD8+ T cells.

Trimming removed 4 bases from V and 6 bases from J, with 21 bases in between. The CDR3 has 17 residues. Looked up from germline, CDR1 is MNHEY and CDR2 is SMNVEV (reference sequence). Measured with immunoSEQ multiplex PCR; TCRdb has only the in-frame clones, and not every one. Of around 69,000 clones listed, about 85% are singletons. V gene TRBV27 combines with J gene TRBJ2-2; D tentatively reads TRBD1 or TRBD2 (5 bases each). The sequence was obtained from an adult with an advanced solid tumor such as melanoma, head and neck, liver or kidney cancer. The source was CD4+ or CD8+ T cells sorted from blood, collected in a trial of the OX40 agonist ivuxolimab. The CDR3 region is CASSSSGTTKGAGELFF. The CDR3 bases are TGTGCCAGCAGTTCCTCCGGGACCACAAAAGGAGCCGGGGAGCTGTTTTTT.